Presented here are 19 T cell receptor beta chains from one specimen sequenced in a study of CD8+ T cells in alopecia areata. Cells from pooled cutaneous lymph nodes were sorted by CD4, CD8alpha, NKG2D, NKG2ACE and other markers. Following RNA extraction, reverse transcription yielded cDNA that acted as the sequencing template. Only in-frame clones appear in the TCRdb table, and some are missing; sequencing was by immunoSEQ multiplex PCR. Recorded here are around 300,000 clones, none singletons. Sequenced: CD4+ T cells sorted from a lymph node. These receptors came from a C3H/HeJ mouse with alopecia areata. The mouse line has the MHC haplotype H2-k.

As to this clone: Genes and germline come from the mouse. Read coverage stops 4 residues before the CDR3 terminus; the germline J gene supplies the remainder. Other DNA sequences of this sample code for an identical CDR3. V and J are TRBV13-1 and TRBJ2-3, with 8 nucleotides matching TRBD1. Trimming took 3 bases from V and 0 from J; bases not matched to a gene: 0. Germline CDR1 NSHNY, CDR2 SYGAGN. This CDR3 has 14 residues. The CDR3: CASSAGGSAETLYF. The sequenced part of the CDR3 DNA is TGTGCCAGCAGTGCAGGGGGCAGTGCAGAA.

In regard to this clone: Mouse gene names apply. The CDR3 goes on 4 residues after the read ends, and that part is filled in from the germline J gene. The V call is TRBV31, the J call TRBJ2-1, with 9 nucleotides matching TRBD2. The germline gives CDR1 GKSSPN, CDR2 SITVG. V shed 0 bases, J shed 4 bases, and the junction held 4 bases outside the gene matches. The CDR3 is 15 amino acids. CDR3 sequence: CAWSLKLGGYAEQFF. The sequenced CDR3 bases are TGTGCCTGGAGTCTAAAACTGGGGGGATATGCT.

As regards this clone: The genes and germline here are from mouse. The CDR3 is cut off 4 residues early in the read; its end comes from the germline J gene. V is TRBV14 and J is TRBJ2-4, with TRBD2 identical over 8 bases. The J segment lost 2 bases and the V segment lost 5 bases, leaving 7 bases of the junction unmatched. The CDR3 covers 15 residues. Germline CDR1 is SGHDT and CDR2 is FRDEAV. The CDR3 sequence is CASRPDWGAQNTLYF. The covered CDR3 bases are TGTGCCAGCAGGCCAGACTGGGGAGCTCAAAAC. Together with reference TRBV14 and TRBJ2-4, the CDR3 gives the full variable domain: EAGVTQSPRYAVLQEGQAVSFWCDPISGHDTLYWYQQPRDQGPQLLVYFRDEAVIDNSQLPSDRFSAVRPKGTNSTLKIQSAKQGDTATYLCASRPDWGAQNTLYFGAGTRLSVL.

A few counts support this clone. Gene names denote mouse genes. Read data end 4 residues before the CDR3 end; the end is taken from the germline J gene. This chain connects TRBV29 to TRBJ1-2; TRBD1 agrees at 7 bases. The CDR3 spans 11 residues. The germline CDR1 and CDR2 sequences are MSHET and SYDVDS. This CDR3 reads CASRQGDDYTF. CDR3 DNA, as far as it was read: TGTGCTAGCAGGCAGGGGGAC.

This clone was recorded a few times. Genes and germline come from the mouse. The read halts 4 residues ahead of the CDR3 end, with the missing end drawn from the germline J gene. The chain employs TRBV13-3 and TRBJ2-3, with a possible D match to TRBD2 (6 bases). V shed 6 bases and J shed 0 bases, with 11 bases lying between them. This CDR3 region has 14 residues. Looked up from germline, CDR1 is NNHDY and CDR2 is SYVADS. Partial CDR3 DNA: TGTGCCAGCACCGACTGGAGAAGTGCAGAA. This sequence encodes CASTDWRSAE. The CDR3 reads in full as CASTDWRSAETLYF.

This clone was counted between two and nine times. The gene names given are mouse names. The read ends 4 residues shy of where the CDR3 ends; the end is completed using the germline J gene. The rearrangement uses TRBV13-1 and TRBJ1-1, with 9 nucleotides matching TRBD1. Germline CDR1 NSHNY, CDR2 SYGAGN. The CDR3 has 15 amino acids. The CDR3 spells CASSDATGGRTEVFF. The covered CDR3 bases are TGTGCCAGCAGTGATGCTACAGGGGGCAGGACA.

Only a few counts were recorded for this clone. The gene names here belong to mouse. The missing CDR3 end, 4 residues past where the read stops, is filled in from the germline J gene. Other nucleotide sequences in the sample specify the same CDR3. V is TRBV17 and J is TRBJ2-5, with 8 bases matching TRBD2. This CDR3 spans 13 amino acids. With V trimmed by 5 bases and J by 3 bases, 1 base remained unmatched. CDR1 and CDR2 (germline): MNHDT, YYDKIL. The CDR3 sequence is CASSPGGQDTQYF. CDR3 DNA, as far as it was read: TGTGCTAGCAGTCCTGGGGGGCAAGAC. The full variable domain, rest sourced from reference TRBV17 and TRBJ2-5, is DTTVKQNPRYKLARVGKPVNLICSQTMNHDTMYWYQKKPNQAPKLLLFYYDKILNREADTFEKFQSSRPNNSFCSLYIGSAGLEYSAMYLCASSPGGQDTQYFGPGTRLLVL.

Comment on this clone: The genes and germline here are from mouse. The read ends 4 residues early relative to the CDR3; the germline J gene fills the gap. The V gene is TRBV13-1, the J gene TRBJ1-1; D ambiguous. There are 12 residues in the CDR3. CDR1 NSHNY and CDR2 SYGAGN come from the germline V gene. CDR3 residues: CASSDASREVFF. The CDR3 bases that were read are TGTGCCAGCAGTGATGCATCCCGA.

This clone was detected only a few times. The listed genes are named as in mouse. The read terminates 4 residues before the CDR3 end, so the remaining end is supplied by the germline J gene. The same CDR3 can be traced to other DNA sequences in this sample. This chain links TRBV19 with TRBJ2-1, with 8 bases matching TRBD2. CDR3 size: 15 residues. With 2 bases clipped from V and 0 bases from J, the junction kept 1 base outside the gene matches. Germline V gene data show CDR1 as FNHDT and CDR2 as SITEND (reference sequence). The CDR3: CASSITGGNYAEQFF. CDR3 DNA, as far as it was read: TGTGCCAGCAGTATCACTGGGGGTAACTATGCT.

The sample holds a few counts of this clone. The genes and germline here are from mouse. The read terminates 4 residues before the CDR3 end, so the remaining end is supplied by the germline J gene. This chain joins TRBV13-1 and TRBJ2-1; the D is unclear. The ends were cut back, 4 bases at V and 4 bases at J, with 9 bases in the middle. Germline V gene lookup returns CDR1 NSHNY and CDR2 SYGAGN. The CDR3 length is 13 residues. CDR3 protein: CASSRFFYAEQFF. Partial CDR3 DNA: TGTGCCAGCAGTAGGTTTTTTTATGCT.

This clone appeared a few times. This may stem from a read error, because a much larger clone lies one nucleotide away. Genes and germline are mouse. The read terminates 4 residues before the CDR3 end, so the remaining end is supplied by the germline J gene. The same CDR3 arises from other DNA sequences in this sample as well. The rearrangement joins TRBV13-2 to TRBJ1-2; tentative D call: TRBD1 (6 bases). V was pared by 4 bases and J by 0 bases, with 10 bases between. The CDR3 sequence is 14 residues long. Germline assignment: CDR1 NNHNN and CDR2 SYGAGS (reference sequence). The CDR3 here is CASGRDNANSDYTF. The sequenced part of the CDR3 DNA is TGTGCCAGCGGTCGGGACAATGCAAACTCC.

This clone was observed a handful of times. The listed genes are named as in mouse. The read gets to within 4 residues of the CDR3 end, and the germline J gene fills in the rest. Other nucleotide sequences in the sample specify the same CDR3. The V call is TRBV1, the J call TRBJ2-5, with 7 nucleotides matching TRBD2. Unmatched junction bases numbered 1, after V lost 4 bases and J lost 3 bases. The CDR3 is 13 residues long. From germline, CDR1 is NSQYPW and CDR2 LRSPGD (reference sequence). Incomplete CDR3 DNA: TGCACCTGCAGTGGGGGGGGTCAAGAC. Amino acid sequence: CTCSGGGQD. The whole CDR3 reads CTCSGGGQDTQYF.

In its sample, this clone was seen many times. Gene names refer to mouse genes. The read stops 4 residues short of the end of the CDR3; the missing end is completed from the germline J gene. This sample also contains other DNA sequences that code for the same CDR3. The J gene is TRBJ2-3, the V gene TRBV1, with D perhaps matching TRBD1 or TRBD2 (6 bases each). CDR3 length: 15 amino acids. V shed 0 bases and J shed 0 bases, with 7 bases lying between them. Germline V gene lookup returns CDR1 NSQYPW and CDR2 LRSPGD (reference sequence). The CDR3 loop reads CTCSAEGASAETLYF. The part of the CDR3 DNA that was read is TGCACCTGCAGTGCAGAGGGGGCTAGTGCAGAA. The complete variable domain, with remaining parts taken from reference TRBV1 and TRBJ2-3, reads VTLLEQNPRWRLVPRGQAVNLRCILKNSQYPWMSWYQQDLQKQLQWLFTLRSPGDKEVKSLPGADYLATRVTDTELRLQVANMSQGRTLYCTCSAEGASAETLYFGSGTRLTVL.

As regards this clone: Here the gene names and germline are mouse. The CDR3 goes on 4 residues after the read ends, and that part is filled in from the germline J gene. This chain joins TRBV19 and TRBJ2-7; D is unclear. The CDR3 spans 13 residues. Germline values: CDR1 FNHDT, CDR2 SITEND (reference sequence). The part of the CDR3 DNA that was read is TGTGCCAGCAGTACCCCTACAAGATAT. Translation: CASSTPTRY. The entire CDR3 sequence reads CASSTPTRYEQYF. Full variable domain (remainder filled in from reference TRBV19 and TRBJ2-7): GGIITQTPKFLIGQEGQKLTLKCQQNFNHDTMYWYRQDSGKGLRLIYYSITENDLQKGDLSEGYDASREKKSSFSLTVTSAQKNEMAVFLCASSTPTRYEQYFGPGTRLTVL.

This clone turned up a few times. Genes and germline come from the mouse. CDR3 DNA (partial): TGTGCCAGCAGTATGGTTCTGGGGGGGAGCCAAGAC. Translated, it gives CASSMVLGGSQD. In full, the CDR3 is CASSMVLGGSQDTQYF. This chain connects TRBV19 to TRBJ2-5; 9 nucleotides align to TRBD2. The read ends 4 residues shy of where the CDR3 ends; the end is completed using the germline J gene. CDR1 and CDR2 (germline): FNHDT, SITEND (reference sequence). With V trimmed by 2 bases and J by 2 bases, 6 bases remained unmatched. This CDR3 region has 16 residues.

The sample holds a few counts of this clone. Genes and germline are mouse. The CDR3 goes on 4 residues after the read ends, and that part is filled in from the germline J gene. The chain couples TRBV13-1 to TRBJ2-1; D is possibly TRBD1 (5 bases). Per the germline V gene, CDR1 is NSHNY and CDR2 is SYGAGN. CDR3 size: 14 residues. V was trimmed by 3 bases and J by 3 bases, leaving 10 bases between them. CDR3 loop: CASSGDRSYAEQFF. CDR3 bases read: TGTGCCAGCAGTGGCGACAGAAGCTATGCT.

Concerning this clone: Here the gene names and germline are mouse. CDR3 sequence: CTCSPLGGDYAEQFF. The DNA read from the CDR3 is TGCACCTGCAGCCCCCTCGGGGGGGACTATGCT. The chain employs TRBV1 and TRBJ2-1; 7 bases fit TRBD2. The read is 4 residues too short to cover the CDR3 end, so that end is filled in from the germline J gene. V lost 6 bases and J lost 2; bases outside the gene matches: 7. The CDR3 extends over 15 amino acids. Germline-derived CDR1 and CDR2 are NSQYPW and LRSPGD (reference sequence).

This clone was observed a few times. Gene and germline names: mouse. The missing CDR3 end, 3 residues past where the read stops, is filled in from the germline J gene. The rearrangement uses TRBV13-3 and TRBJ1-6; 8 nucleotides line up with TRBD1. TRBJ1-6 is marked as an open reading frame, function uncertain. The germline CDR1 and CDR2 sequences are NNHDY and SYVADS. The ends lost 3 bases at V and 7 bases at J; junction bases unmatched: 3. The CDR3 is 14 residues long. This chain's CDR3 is CASSVRGRNSPLYF. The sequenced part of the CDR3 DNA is TGTGCCAGCAGTGTCAGGGGGCGAAATTCGCCC.

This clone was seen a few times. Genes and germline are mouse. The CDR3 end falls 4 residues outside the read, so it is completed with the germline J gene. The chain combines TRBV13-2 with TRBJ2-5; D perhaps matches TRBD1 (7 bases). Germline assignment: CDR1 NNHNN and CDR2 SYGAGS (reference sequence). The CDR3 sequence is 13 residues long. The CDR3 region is CASGERGPDTQYF. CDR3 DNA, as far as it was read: TGTGCCAGCGGTGAGAGGGGGCCGGAC.